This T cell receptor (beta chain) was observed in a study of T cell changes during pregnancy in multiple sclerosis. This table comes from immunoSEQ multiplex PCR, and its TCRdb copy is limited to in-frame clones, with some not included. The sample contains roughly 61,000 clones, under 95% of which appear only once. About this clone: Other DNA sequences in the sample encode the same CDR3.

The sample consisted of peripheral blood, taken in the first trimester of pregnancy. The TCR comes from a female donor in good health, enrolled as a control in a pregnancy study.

CDR3 in DNA: TGCAGCGGAGGACAGATGAACACTGAAGCTTTCTTT. Residues: CSGGQMNTEAFF. The chain couples TRBV29-1 to TRBJ1-1; tentatively, D is TRBD1 (6 bases). This CDR3 region has 12 residues. The V end was cut by 7 bases, the J end by 0 bases, with 9 bases between. From germline, CDR1 is SQVTM and CDR2 ANQGSEA.